The clone carrying this T cell receptor beta chain was counted once. Libraries were prepared by immunoSEQ multiplex PCR; TCRdb keeps only in-frame clonotypes and omits some of them. This sample carries approximately 260,000 clones, approximately 90% of them seen once, and the ten largest clones take 0.95% to 1.5%. These data originate in a study of blood T cell repertoires in COVID-19. CDR1 is LGHNA and CDR2 is YSLEER in the germline V gene. Trimming took 2 bases from V and 0 from J, leaving 7 bases between them. The CDR3 spans 15 residues. This receptor was identified in a woman between 40 and 50 years old with acute COVID-19. Sequenced material: PBMCs or T cells enriched from blood (not recorded which). The chain joins TRBV4-3 to TRBJ1-4; D is unresolved. CDR3 residues: CASSQQYATNEKLFF. CDR3 bases: TGCGCCAGCAGCCAACAGTATGCAACTAATGAAAAACTGTTTTTT.